The T cell receptor beta chain described here comes from a study of T cell changes during pregnancy in multiple sclerosis. CDR3 length equals 13 residues. The germline V gene has CDR1 MNHNS and CDR2 SASEGT. After removal of 6 bases from V and 3 bases from J, the junction contained 4 bases not matched to a gene. Using immunoSEQ multiplex PCR, the repertoire was profiled, and TCRdb retains in-frame clones only, with some absent. Among fewer than 65,000 clones listed, approximately 93% were seen once. The sequence was obtained from a female donor with multiple sclerosis, enrolled in a pregnancy study. Sequencing used CD4+ T cells from peripheral blood mononuclear cells, obtained in the third trimester of pregnancy. V is TRBV6-1 and J is TRBJ2-7; 8 nucleotides agree with TRBD1. The CDR3 nucleotides are TGTGCCAGCAGCCTACAGGGGGACTACGAGCAGTACTTC. Its protein product is CASSLQGDYEQYF.